This T cell receptor (beta chain) was captured in a study of cytomegalovirus exposure and HLA in healthy donors. PCR used 60 Vbeta primers and 13 Jbeta primers. Assay: immunoSEQ multiplex PCR; the TCRdb copy retains only in-frame clones and omits some. Of about 170,000 clones in the sample, roughly 70% were seen once. The CDR3 runs 16 residues. In germline, CDR1 is SGHRS, CDR2 YFSETQ. The germline V and J ends were trimmed by 1 base and 3 bases, with 16 bases remaining between them. Healthy bone marrow donors made up the donors. General observations from the study: The analysis excluded some indistinguishable V segments, including TRBV6-2 and TRBV6-3. The study found most TCR sequences rare, yet found some public TCRs in many donors. The only immune exposure information that was available was CMV serostatus.

Points on this clone: Its specificity is not known.

The rearrangement links TRBV5-1 to TRBJ1-1; no clear D. The clonotype originates from a girl between 10 and 17 years old in good health and CMV-seronegative. Sample: PBMCs. Here the CDR3 DNA reads TGCGCCAGCAGCTTGATAGGAGAGACGGTGGACACTGAAGCTTTCTTT. It yields the protein CASSLIGETVDTEAFF. Combining the CDR3 with reference TRBV5-1 and TRBJ1-1 gives the whole variable domain KAGVTQTPRYLIKTRGQQVTLSCSPISGHRSVSWYQQTPGQGLQFLFEYFSETQRNKGNFPGRFSGRQFSNSRSEMNVSTLELGDSALYLCASSLIGETVDTEAFFGQGTRLTVV.